One and the same sample provided the 29 T cell receptor beta chains below, sequenced in a study of T cells after somatic rescue of genetic block. The method was immunoSEQ multiplex PCR; TCRdb's version includes in-frame clones alone and lacks a portion of them. The table includes just over 8,000 clones, roughly 80% detected once. Sequenced material: peripheral blood mononuclear cells (PBMCs). The receptors shown here come from a boy aged 5-17 years.

The chain recombines TRBV2 with TRBJ2-1, with no clear D. Germline CDR1 reads SNHLY; CDR2 reads FYNNEI. The length of the CDR3 is 12 residues. V was trimmed by 3 bases and J by 6 bases, leaving 6 bases between them. The DNA of the CDR3 is TGTGCCAGCAGTGACGACTCCAATGAGCAGTTCTTC. Its protein product is CASSDDSNEQFF.

The chain has TRBV29-1 and TRBJ2-1, with a possible D match to TRBD2 (5 bases). V was clipped by 0 bases and J by 3 bases, with 15 bases between them. Germline values: CDR1 SQVTM, CDR2 ANQGSEA. The CDR3 contains 16 residues. CDR3 DNA sequence: TGCAGCGTTGAAGATGGTTGGCGCGGGCACTACAATGAGCAGTTCTTC. It specifies CSVEDGWRGHYNEQFF.

The genes are TRBV4-3 and TRBJ1-1; D perhaps matches TRBD1 (6 bases). There are 15 residues in the CDR3. The V end lost 4 bases, the J end lost 3 bases, and 15 bases lay between the germline ends. Germline CDR1 reads LGHNA; CDR2 reads YSLEER. Written as DNA, the CDR3 is TGCGCCAGCAGCCTCCGGGACACAAGTTACACTGAAGCTTTCTTT. It is translated as CASSLRDTSYTEAFF.

The chain couples TRBV28 to TRBJ2-7; D is unresolved. CDR3 length: 17 amino acids. Germline V gene data show CDR1 as MDHEN and CDR2 as SYDVKM. The V gene lost 2 bases and the J gene lost 0 bases, with 17 bases spanning the gap. The CDR3 sequence is CASSLPQISSSSYEQYF. The DNA of the CDR3 is TGTGCCAGCAGTTTACCTCAAATCTCCTCCTCCTCCTACGAGCAGTACTTC. The full variable domain, completed using reference TRBV28 and TRBJ2-7, is DVKVTQSSRYLVKRTGEKVFLECVQDMDHENMFWYRQDPGLGLRLIYFSYDVKMKEKGDIPEGYSVSREKKERFSLILESASTNQTSMYLCASSLPQISSSSYEQYFGPGTRLTVT.

The chain carries TRBV13 and TRBJ2-7; 11 bases are shared with TRBD2. CDR3 length: 15 amino acids. J lost 3 bases, V lost 0 bases, and 1 base had no gene match. Looked up from germline, CDR1 is PRHDT and CDR2 is FYEKMQ (reference sequence). As DNA, the CDR3 is TGTGCCAGCAGCTTAGGGGGGACTAGCGGCTACGAGCAGTACTTC. It translates to CASSLGGTSGYEQYF.

Only a few counts were recorded for this clone. The chain is built from TRBV27 and TRBJ1-6; D not certain. Germline CDR1 is MNHEY and CDR2 is SMNVEV (reference sequence). The CDR3 is 15 residues long. The ends were cut back, 2 bases at V and 0 bases at J, with 5 bases in the middle. This CDR3 reads CASSLMGSYNSPLHF. The CDR3 coding sequence is TGTGCCAGCAGTTTAATGGGCTCCTATAATTCACCCCTCCACTTT.

This clone was detected only a few times. The rearrangement uses TRBV15 and TRBJ1-5; D is unclear. Germline V lookup: CDR1 LNHNV, CDR2 YYDKDF (reference sequence). The CDR3 extends over 13 amino acids. V lost 1 base to trimming and J lost 4 bases, with 5 bases between them. CDR3 nucleotide sequence: TGTGCCACCAGCAGAGGGGTAAATCAGCCCCAGCATTTT. It specifies CATSRGVNQPQHF. Combining the CDR3 with reference TRBV15 and TRBJ1-5 gives the whole variable domain DAMVIQNPRYQVTQFGKPVTLSCSQTLNHNVMYWYQQKSSQAPKLLFHYYDKDFNNEADTPDNFQSRRPNTSFCFLDIRSPGLGDTAMYLCATSRGVNQPQHFGDGTRLSIL.

The V gene is TRBV5-1, the J gene TRBJ2-1, with D perhaps TRBD2 (6 bases). This CDR3 has 15 residues. Trimming removed 4 bases from V and 4 bases from J, with 15 bases in between. From germline, CDR1 is SGHRS and CDR2 YFSETQ. CDR3 in amino acids: CASSPKTAGYNEQFF. The CDR3 nucleotides are TGCGCCAGCAGCCCGAAGACGGCGGGATACAATGAGCAGTTCTTC.

The rearrangement links TRBV25-1 to TRBJ1-4; 8 bases agree with TRBD1. The length of the CDR3 is 18 residues. CDR1 is MGHDK, CDR2 SYGVNS, per germline. Unmatched junction bases numbered 11, after V lost 1 base and J lost 4 bases. Here the CDR3 DNA reads TGTGCCAGCAGTGAATCACGGTTGGGGACAGGTCTTAATGAAAAACTGTTTTTT. Its protein is CASSESRLGTGLNEKLFF.

This clone was found a few times. This chain connects TRBV11-2 to TRBJ2-1; 8 bases match TRBD2. The CDR3 totals 15 residues. J lost 4 bases, V lost 2 bases, and 4 bases had no gene match. Germline V lookup: CDR1 SGHAT, CDR2 FQNNGV. CDR3: CASSLLAGRYNEQFF. The CDR3 DNA is TGTGCCAGCAGCTTACTAGCGGGCCGATACAATGAGCAGTTCTTC.

This clone was seen a few times. The gene calls are TRBV6-5 and TRBJ2-1, with 7 positions matching TRBD2. Germline CDR1 is MNHEY and CDR2 is SVGAGI. The V gene end was trimmed by 2 bases and the J gene end by 2 bases; junction bases not matched to a gene: 3. The CDR3 totals 15 residues. The CDR3 loop is CASSYGAGAYNEQFF. CDR3 in DNA: TGTGCCAGCAGTTACGGGGCGGGGGCCTACAATGAGCAGTTCTTC.

The V gene is TRBV10-1, the J gene TRBJ1-5; 10 bases map to TRBD1. In germline, CDR1 is WNHNN, CDR2 SYGVQD (reference sequence). Losses at the gene ends were 8 bases for V and 4 bases for J; bases not matched to a gene: 8. The CDR3 is 15 amino acids. The chain's CDR3 is CASRGTGALNQPQHF. The CDR3 coding sequence is TGCGCCAGCCGCGGGACAGGGGCACTAAATCAGCCCCAGCATTTT.

This rearrangement joins TRBV6-6 to TRBJ1-1, with D uncertain. From germline, CDR1 is MNHNY and CDR2 SVGAGI (reference sequence). Trimming cost V 0 bases and J 0 bases, with 5 bases left between them. There are 14 residues in the CDR3. CDR3 in DNA: TGTGCCAGCAGTTACTCGCAGGTGAACACTGAAGCTTTCTTT. It specifies CASSYSQVNTEAFF.

V is TRBV11-3 and J is TRBJ1-2; D gene uncertain. The V end was cut by 5 bases, the J end by 5 bases, with 18 bases between. In germline, CDR1 is SGHNT, CDR2 YENEEA. The CDR3 runs 15 residues. The CDR3 loop is CASSAQDLKVYGYTF. CDR3 in DNA: TGTGCCAGCAGCGCTCAGGATCTTAAAGTATATGGCTACACCTTC.

The sample holds a few counts of this clone. This chain connects TRBV2 to TRBJ1-1; 10 nucleotides line up with TRBD1. Germline CDR1 SNHLY, CDR2 FYNNEI. The CDR3 is 12 residues long. V lost 9 bases to trimming and J lost 6 bases; unmatched junction nucleotides: 4. The CDR3 DNA is TGTGCCAGTCGACAGGGGGCGTCTGAAGCTTTCTTT. It yields the protein CASRQGASEAFF.

This rearrangement joins TRBV6-5 to TRBJ2-2, with D unresolved. This CDR3 is built from 14 residues. The germline V gene encodes CDR1 MNHEY and CDR2 SVGAGI. The V and J ends lost 2 bases and 5 bases respectively, with 9 bases between them. CDR3: CASSYLSRTGELFF. CDR3 DNA: TGTGCCAGCAGTTACCTCAGTCGGACCGGGGAGCTGTTTTTT.

This chain connects TRBV9 to TRBJ1-2, with 8 bases identical to TRBD1. This CDR3 is 14 amino acids long. The J segment lost 4 bases and the V segment lost 2 bases, leaving 4 bases of the junction unmatched. Per the germline V gene, CDR1 is SGDLS and CDR2 is YYNGEE. CDR3 amino acids: CASSVGDRPYGYTF. The CDR3 region has the DNA TGTGCCAGCAGCGTGGGGGACAGGCCCTATGGCTACACCTTC.

This clone has only a few counts. This chain links TRBV27 with TRBJ2-1; maybe TRBD2 (5 bases). This CDR3 is built from 15 residues. The V and J ends lost 1 base and 5 bases respectively, with 12 bases between them. Germline V gene lookup returns CDR1 MNHEY and CDR2 SMNVEV (reference sequence). The CDR3 DNA reads as TGTGCCAGCAGTTTATGGGCTAGCCTTAACAATGAGCAGTTCTTC. This translates into CASSLWASLNNEQFF.

The CDR3 loop is CASTEGLPYEQYF. For the CDR3, the DNA is TGTGCCAGCACCGAGGGACTACCCTACGAGCAGTACTTC. The chain is built from TRBV28 and TRBJ2-7, with 7 positions matching TRBD2. The CDR3 extends over 13 amino acids. The trim removed 7 bases at V and 2 bases at J, leaving 5 bases unmatched. Per germline, CDR1 MDHEN and CDR2 SYDVKM.

This sequence joins TRBV7-2 and TRBJ2-2; perhaps TRBD2 as D (6 bases). The CDR3 extends over 14 amino acids. The ends were cut back, 8 bases at V and 4 bases at J, with 14 bases in the middle. Germline-derived CDR1 and CDR2 are SGHTA and FQGNSA. The chain's CDR3 is CASFEGRGTGELFF. The CDR3 DNA follows: TGTGCCAGCTTCGAAGGGCGGGGCACCGGGGAGCTGTTTTTT.

V usage is TRBV7-6 and J usage is TRBJ2-1; 9 bases are a match to TRBD1. The CDR3 has 16 amino acids. Germline CDR1 is SGHVS and CDR2 is FNYEAQ. Germline trimming cut 3 bases from V and 5 bases from J; bases unmatched to any gene: 8. Here the CDR3 DNA reads TGTGCCAGCAGCTTCTACAGGGGGCCCCCCAACAATGAGCAGTTCTTC. It codes for CASSFYRGPPNNEQFF.

The V gene is TRBV19, the J gene TRBJ2-1, with 12 bases aligning to TRBD2. This CDR3 has 20 residues. Germline V lookup: CDR1 LNHDA, CDR2 SQIVND (reference sequence). V trimming: 1 base; J trimming: 0 bases; junction bases outside the gene matches: 10. The CDR3 sequence: CASSIGSLAGGPRSYNEQFF. CDR3 in DNA: TGTGCCAGTAGTATAGGCTCCCTAGCGGGGGGGCCGCGCTCCTACAATGAGCAGTTCTTC.

V usage is TRBV27 and J usage is TRBJ1-6; the D is unclear. The CDR3 is 12 amino acids. Germline V gene sequence: CDR1 MNHEY, CDR2 SMNVEV (reference sequence). V was pared by 3 bases and J by 9 bases, with 6 bases between. CDR3 sequence (DNA): TGTGCCAGCAGTTTTCTTAGTTCACCCCTCCACTTT. It specifies CASSFLSSPLHF.

This clone was recorded once. This sequence joins TRBV5-6 and TRBJ2-7; D is ambiguous. The V and J ends lost 1 base and 0 bases respectively, with 11 bases between them. The CDR3 totals 15 residues. Looked up from germline, CDR1 is SGHDT and CDR2 is YYEEEE. CDR3: CASSLTTVGSYEQYF. The CDR3 DNA reads as TGTGCCAGCAGCTTGACTACAGTGGGCTCCTACGAGCAGTACTTC.

The gene calls are TRBV11-2 and TRBJ1-6; D perhaps matches TRBD1 (6 bases). The V end lost 1 base, the J end lost 6 bases, and 7 bases lay between the germline ends. The CDR3 is 14 residues long. The germline gives CDR1 SGHAT, CDR2 FQNNGV. DNA for the CDR3: TGTGCCAGCAGCTTAGTCAGGGGTAATTCACCCCTCCACTTT. Protein: CASSLVRGNSPLHF.

J is TRBJ2-2 and V is TRBV7-2; 14 nucleotides match TRBD2. Trimming at V came to 5 bases and at J to 6 bases, leaving 8 bases not matched to a gene. CDR3 length: 17 residues. From germline, CDR1 is SGHTA and CDR2 FQGNSA. The CDR3 spells CASSPGTSGRSPGELFF. The CDR3 DNA reads TGTGCCAGCAGCCCCGGGACTAGCGGGAGATCACCCGGGGAGCTGTTTTTT. Filled out from reference TRBV7-2 and TRBJ2-2, the complete variable domain reads GAGVSQSPSNKVTEKGKDVELRCDPISGHTALYWYRQSLGQGLEFLIYFQGNSAPDKSGLPSDRFSAERTGGSVSTLTIQRTQQEDSAVYLCASSPGTSGRSPGELFFGEGSRLTVL.

The V and J genes are TRBV7-9 and TRBJ2-2; no definite D call. The CDR3 consists of 13 residues. V lost 4 bases and J 1 base, leaving 4 bases between the germline ends. The V gene's germline CDR1 is SEHNR and CDR2 FQNEAQ (reference sequence). CDR3 amino acids: CASSWMNTGELFF. CDR3 sequence (DNA): TGTGCCAGCAGCTGGATGAACACCGGGGAGCTGTTTTTT.

V usage is TRBV28 and J usage is TRBJ2-7; D perhaps matches TRBD2 (6 bases). The CDR3 totals 13 residues. Germline CDR1 and CDR2: MDHEN and SYDVKM. The V end was cut by 7 bases, the J end by 2 bases, with 12 bases between. The CDR3 coding sequence is TGTGCCAGCACCACAGGAGGGCCCTACGAGCAGTACTTC. This codes for CASTTGGPYEQYF.

In its sample, this clone was seen a few times. J is TRBJ2-7 and V is TRBV11-2, with 8 bases matching TRBD1. The germline CDR1 and CDR2 sequences are SGHAT and FQNNGV. CDR3 size: 15 residues. V shed 1 base and J 6 bases; nucleotides not matched to a gene: 8. DNA for the CDR3: TGTGCCAGCAGCTTAGCCCAGGGGGCGGGCGGCGAGCAGTACTTC. It translates to CASSLAQGAGGEQYF.